This passage covers 13 T cell receptor beta chains from one sample sequenced in a study of cytomegalovirus exposure and HLA in healthy donors. Produced via immunoSEQ multiplex PCR; TCRdb's table is partial and in-frame only. Altogether 100,000 to 150,000 clones are present, 85% to 90% being singletons, with the ten largest covering around 1.2%. The sample consisted of PBMCs. The receptor set was obtained from a woman aged 18-30 years in good health and CMV-seronegative.

For the CDR3, the DNA is TGTGCCAGCAGCCAATATGGACAGGCCACAGATACGCAGTATTTT. Translated: CASSQYGQATDTQYF. The V and J genes are TRBV6-5 and TRBJ2-3, with TRBD1 identical over 7 bases. With 6 bases clipped from V and 2 bases from J, the junction kept 8 bases outside the gene matches. The CDR3 has 15 residues. The V gene's germline CDR1 is MNHEY and CDR2 SVGAGI.

The chain couples TRBV4-1 to TRBJ1-5, with 7 bases aligning to TRBD1. This CDR3 is built from 16 residues. CDR1 is MGHRA and CDR2 is YSYEKL in the germline V gene. Trimming took 1 base from V and 6 from J; bases not matched to a gene: 9. CDR3: CASSQGLIGDSQPQHF. CDR3 coding DNA: TGCGCCAGCAGCCAAGGCCTGATTGGGGACAGTCAGCCCCAGCATTTT.

The rearrangement links TRBV19 to TRBJ2-1, with 9 bases identical to TRBD1. The V and J ends lost 8 bases and 3 bases, in that order; junction bases with no gene match: 5. The CDR3 runs 14 residues. Germline V gene data show CDR1 as LNHDA and CDR2 as SQIVND (reference sequence). The CDR3 sequence is CASCGTGIYNEQFF. The CDR3 DNA sequence: TGTGCCAGTTGCGGGACAGGGATCTACAATGAGCAGTTCTTC.

This clone appeared once. The chain has TRBV7-2 and TRBJ1-1, with TRBD1 matching over 8 bases. The V gene's germline CDR1 is SGHTA and CDR2 FQGNSA. V lost 6 bases to trimming and J lost 6 bases; unmatched junction nucleotides: 9. The CDR3 is 14 residues long. The CDR3 reads CASRIGVDRAEAFF. In DNA, the CDR3 is TGTGCCAGCAGGATAGGGGTGGACAGGGCTGAAGCTTTCTTT.

The chain links TRBV11-2 to TRBJ2-7; weak D call: TRBD2 (5 bases). The CDR3 length is 13 residues. The ends were cut back, 3 bases at V and 5 bases at J, with 11 bases in the middle. CDR1 is SGHAT and CDR2 is FQNNGV in the germline V gene. As DNA, the CDR3 is TGTGCCAGCAGCTTGAACGGGGAGAACGAGCAGTACGTC. This sequence encodes CASSLNGENEQYV.

This chain joins TRBV27 and TRBJ1-1, with D possibly being TRBD1 (5 bases). The CDR3 sequence is 15 residues long. The germline V and J ends were trimmed by 0 bases and 0 bases, with 8 bases remaining between them. The germline V gene has CDR1 MNHEY and CDR2 SMNVEV (reference sequence). CDR3 coding DNA: TGTGCCAGCAGTTTATCGACAGCCGTGAACACTGAAGCTTTCTTT. Encoded protein: CASSLSTAVNTEAFF.

V is TRBV2 and J is TRBJ2-7; 9 positions match TRBD1. The CDR3 extends over 14 amino acids. Losses at the gene ends were 6 bases for V and 6 bases for J; bases not matched to a gene: 9. CDR1 SNHLY and CDR2 FYNNEI come from the germline V gene. The CDR3 DNA reads as TGTGCCAGCAGAACCGGGACAGGGCACCGCGAGCAGTACTTC. Amino acids: CASRTGTGHREQYF.

The gene calls are TRBV28 and TRBJ1-3; 8 bases fit TRBD1. The CDR3 totals 17 residues. V dropped 5 bases and J dropped 4; count of bases not matched to a gene: 13. The germline V gene has CDR1 MDHEN and CDR2 SYDVKM. The chain's CDR3 is CASSATGDSRLGNTIYF. CDR3 nucleotide sequence: TGTGCCAGCAGTGCGACAGGGGATTCTCGGTTGGGAAACACCATATATTTT. The full variable domain, its missing parts supplied by reference TRBV28 and TRBJ1-3, is DVKVTQSSRYLVKRTGEKVFLECVQDMDHENMFWYRQDPGLGLRLIYFSYDVKMKEKGDIPEGYSVSREKKERFSLILESASTNQTSMYLCASSATGDSRLGNTIYFGEGSWLTVV.

V usage is TRBV7-9 and J usage is TRBJ1-2, with a weak D call TRBD1 (5 bases). V was trimmed by 8 bases and J by 3 bases, leaving 16 bases between them. Looked up from germline, CDR1 is SEHNR and CDR2 is FQNEAQ (reference sequence). The CDR3 extends over 14 amino acids. The CDR3 DNA reads TGTGCCAGCCGGGGGGTACAAGGTGACTATGGCTACACCTTC. This translates into CASRGVQGDYGYTF.

V is TRBV28 and J is TRBJ2-7; 9 bases are shared with TRBD1. The V gene's germline CDR1 is MDHEN and CDR2 SYDVKM. This CDR3 comprises 14 residues. The trim removed 8 bases at V and 2 bases at J, leaving 7 bases unmatched. In DNA, the CDR3 is TGTGCCAGCGTAGGGGACAGGGAGGCCTACGAGCAGTACTTC. Translating it yields CASVGDREAYEQYF.

V is TRBV25-1 and J is TRBJ1-6, with 8 bases fitting TRBD1. The length of the CDR3 is 14 residues. With V trimmed by 5 bases and J by 7 bases, 4 bases remained unmatched. Germline-derived CDR1 and CDR2 are MGHDK and SYGVNS. In DNA form, the CDR3 reads TGTGCCAGCAGTACGACAGGGGACAATTCACCCCTCCACTTT. This translates into CASSTTGDNSPLHF.

The chain combines TRBV28 with TRBJ2-7; D call uncertain. Germline V lookup: CDR1 MDHEN, CDR2 SYDVKM. The germline V and J ends were trimmed by 6 bases and 7 bases, with 16 bases remaining between them. The CDR3 is made up of 13 amino acids. The CDR3 here is CASSLAAMREQYF. The CDR3 coding sequence is TGTGCCAGCAGCTTGGCGGCCATGAGGGAGCAGTACTTC.

This chain links TRBV2 with TRBJ2-5, with 14 bases identical to TRBD2. With V trimmed by 6 bases and J by 2 bases, 2 bases remained unmatched. This CDR3 has 15 residues. In germline, CDR1 is SNHLY, CDR2 FYNNEI. The CDR3 protein is CASRRLAGGQETQYF. CDR3 sequence (DNA): TGTGCCAGCAGAAGACTAGCGGGAGGGCAAGAGACCCAGTACTTC.